This is a list of T cell receptor beta chains from one sample in a study of response to subunit inactivated influenza vaccine. Each CDR3 protein gets one entry after TCRdb re-called the RT-PCR reads with MiXCR. In the table there are over 150,000 distinct CDR3 sequences, 7.5% to 10% of which are singletons. This sample comprised non-naive T cells sorted from PBMCs, obtained on the day of vaccination. The receptors were sampled from a man over 45 who received an inactivated influenza vaccine. CDR3s include the opening cysteine and the closing phenylalanine or tryptophan. Each record gives: D gene, clone size, V gene, J gene, CDR3 protein, CDR3 DNA. The D gene is left open where the match is weak. A clone size is listed for some rows: how often the clone was seen (once, few, many), or a class if it is expanded.

TRBD2	few	TRBV15	TRBJ2-1	CATSRDRASGRNEQFF	TGTGCCACCAGCAGAGATAGAGCTAGCGGGAGAAATGAGCAGTTCTTC
.	few	TRBV5-1	TRBJ2-7	CASSLWADINEQYF	TGCGCCAGCAGCTTGTGGGCCGACATCAACGAGCAGTACTTC
TRBD1	many	TRBV29-1	TRBJ1-1	CSVAPGGAEAFF	TGCAGCGTTGCACCAGGGGGAGCTGAAGCTTTCTTT
.	.	TRBV14	TRBJ2-3	CASSQGWAAVLDTQYF	TGTGCCAGCAGCCAAGGATGGGCAGCGGTGTTAGATACGCAGTATTTT
TRBD2	many	TRBV7-2	TRBJ2-2	CASSPRTSGNTGELFF	TGTGCCAGCAGCCCGAGGACTAGCGGCAACACCGGGGAGCTGTTTTTT
.	few	TRBV9	TRBJ2-5	CASSVEGRSQETQYF	TGTGCCAGCAGCGTAGAGGGACGATCCCAAGAGACCCAGTACTTC
.	few	TRBV5-1	TRBJ2-7	CASSLALAGTYEQYF	TGCGCCAGCAGCTTGGCCCTGGCGGGTACCTACGAGCAGTACTTC
TRBD1	.	TRBV4-3	TRBJ2-7	CASSQEGRGLYEQYF	TGCGCCAGCAGCCAAGAAGGCAGGGGGCTCTACGAGCAGTACTTC
.	few	TRBV11-2	TRBJ2-1	CASSELDGYNEQFF	TGTGCCAGCAGCGAATTGGACGGATACAATGAGCAGTTCTTC
TRBD2	few	TRBV28	TRBJ2-3	CASSWRTSGRNF	TGTGCCAGCAGTTGGAGGACTAGCGGGAGGAATTTT
.	.	TRBV2	TRBJ2-6	CASSEREAGANVLTF	TGTGCCAGCAGTGAACGGGAAGCTGGGGCCAACGTCCTGACTTTC
.	many	TRBV12-3/TRBV12-4	TRBJ2-7	CADCGHRPYEQYF	TGTGCCGACTGCGGACACCGTCCCTACGAGCAGTACTTC
.	once	TRBV10-3	TRBJ2-7	CAISEGWQYF	TGTGCCATCAGTGAGGGGTGGCAGTACTTC
TRBD1	.	TRBV7-9	TRBJ2-7	CASSPSFRDSSYEQYF	TGTGCCAGCAGCCCGTCTTTCCGGGACAGCTCCTACGAGCAGTACTTC
.	many	TRBV7-2	TRBJ1-6	CASSLDDRFLSPLHF	TGTGCCAGCAGCTTAGACGACAGGTTTCTTTCACCCCTCCACTTT
.	few	TRBV7-2	TRBJ1-2	CASSLEQNYGYTF	TGTGCCAGCAGCTTAGAACAGAACTATGGCTACACCTTC
.	.	TRBV4-3	TRBJ2-3	CASSQDYLTTDTQYF	TGCGCCAGCAGCCAAGATTATTTAACCACAGATACGCAGTATTTT
.	.	TRBV27	TRBJ2-2	CASSLTENTGELFF	TGTGCCAGCAGTTTGACCGAGAACACCGGGGAGCTGTTTTTT
.	few	TRBV20-1	TRBJ1-4	CSARGGETNEKLFF	TGCAGTGCTAGGGGGGGAGAGACTAATGAAAAACTGTTTTTT
.	.	TRBV7-2	TRBJ1-2	CASSLQGPDYGYTF	TGTGCCAGCAGCTTACAAGGGCCAGACTATGGCTACACCTTC
.	few	TRBV7-9	TRBJ2-5	CASSSEGGTQETQYF	TGTGCCAGCAGCTCAGAAGGCGGGACCCAAGAGACCCAGTACTTC
TRBD1	many	TRBV6-2/TRBV6-3	TRBJ1-5	CASSYRKDRGGQPQHF	TGTGCCAGCAGTTACCGGAAAGACAGGGGAGGTCAGCCCCAGCATTTT
.	many	TRBV6-2/TRBV6-3	TRBJ2-2	CASSFQQGIGELFF	TGTGCCAGCAGTTTCCAACAGGGTATCGGGGAGCTGTTTTTT
.	many	TRBV21-1	TRBJ2-7	CASSSPGTGPYEQYF	TGTGCCAGCAGCTCGCCGGGGACAGGGCCCTACGAGCAGTACTTC
TRBD1	.	TRBV18	TRBJ2-1	CASSPPSRQGVVRFF	TGTGCCAGCTCACCTCCATCCCGACAGGGGGTGGTAAGGTTCTTC
.	.	TRBV20-1	TRBJ1-5	CSAKVGLDQPQHF	TGCAGTGCGAAGGTGGGTCTCGATCAGCCCCAGCATTTT
TRBD1	many	TRBV18	TRBJ1-1	CASSSGTGGLMGTEAFF	TGTGCCAGCTCGTCCGGGACAGGGGGCTTAATGGGCACTGAAGCTTTCTTT